These T cell receptor beta chains were read from a single sample in a study of T cells in Graves' hyperthyroidism and ophthalmopathy. Using its own MiXCR run on the multiplex PCR reads, TCRdb lists one record per CDR3 protein. The sample yields roughly 380,000 distinct CDR3 sequences, 14% seen once. Sequencing input: blood. The receptors derive from an older woman with Graves' hyperthyroidism. CDR3s include the opening cysteine and the closing phenylalanine or tryptophan. A D gene is named only where the DNA matches it firmly. Some rows mark clone size as missing; the rest say once, few, many or name a class of expanded clone.

V: TRBV12-3/TRBV12-4; J: TRBJ2-7; size: many; D: NA; CDR3: CASSLGGKRQYF; DNA: TGTGCCAGCAGTTTAGGGGGGAAGAGGCAGTACTTC
V: TRBV7-9; J: TRBJ2-3; size: once; D: TRBD2; CDR3: CASSQAGTSAHTDTQYF; DNA: TGTGCCAGCAGCCAAGCCGGGACTAGCGCCCACACAGATACGCAGTATTTT
V: TRBV24-1; J: TRBJ2-2; size: NA; D: NA; CDR3: CATSDWRAGTGELFF; DNA: TGTGCCACCAGTGATTGGAGAGCGGGCACCGGGGAGCTGTTTTTT
V: TRBV2; J: TRBJ1-1; size: NA; D: NA; CDR3: CASSEARPEAFF; DNA: TGTGCCAGCAGTGAGGCCAGGCCTGAAGCTTTCTTT
V: TRBV19; J: TRBJ1-4; size: NA; D: TRBD1; CDR3: CASSKPTGGREKLFF; DNA: TGTGCCAGTAGTAAACCGACAGGGGGCCGGGAAAAACTGTTTTTT
V: TRBV5-4; J: TRBJ2-5; size: NA; D: NA; CDR3: CASSLQGEETQYF; DNA: TGTGCCAGCAGCTTGCAGGGTGAGGAGACCCAGTACTTC
V: TRBV4-1; J: TRBJ2-5; size: many; D: NA; CDR3: CASSQDARGAEETQYF; DNA: TGCGCCAGCAGCCAAGATGCACGGGGGGCAGAGGAGACCCAGTACTTC
V: TRBV12-3/TRBV12-4; J: TRBJ1-4; size: NA; D: NA; CDR3: CASSNIILPEKLFF; DNA: TGTGCCAGCAGCAATATTATACTGCCGGAAAAACTGTTTTTT
V: TRBV11-2; J: TRBJ2-7; size: many; D: TRBD2; CDR3: CASSYTSGDYEQYF; DNA: TGTGCCAGCAGCTACACTAGCGGGGACTACGAGCAGTACTTC
V: TRBV5-1; J: TRBJ2-1; size: NA; D: NA; CDR3: CASSLSGFDEQFF; DNA: TGCGCCAGCAGCCTCTCCGGTTTCGATGAGCAGTTCTTC
V: TRBV5-1; J: TRBJ2-1; size: few; D: TRBD2; CDR3: CASKTLAGGINEQFF; DNA: TGCGCCAGTAAGACCTTAGCGGGAGGGATCAATGAGCAGTTCTTC
V: TRBV9; J: TRBJ2-3; size: few; D: TRBD2; CDR3: CASSRETSGRKGTDTQYF; DNA: TGTGCCAGCAGCCGAGAGACTAGCGGGAGAAAGGGCACAGATACGCAGTATTTT
V: TRBV7-8; J: TRBJ2-5; size: many; D: NA; CDR3: CASSLASALETQYF; DNA: TGTGCCAGCAGCTTAGCGTCGGCCTTGGAGACCCAGTACTTC
V: TRBV3-1; J: TRBJ1-3; size: many; D: NA; CDR3: CASSQGVGNTIYF; DNA: TGTGCCAGCAGCCAAGGGGTTGGAAACACCATATATTTT
V: TRBV6-8; J: TRBJ2-7; size: many; D: NA; CDR3: CASSSTDSSYEQYF; DNA: TGTGCCAGCAGTTCCACGGACAGTTCCTACGAGCAGTACTTC
V: TRBV6-1; J: TRBJ2-1; size: few; D: TRBD2; CDR3: CASRPTSGGGSEQFF; DNA: TGTGCCAGCAGGCCAACTAGCGGAGGGGGGAGTGAGCAGTTCTTC
V: TRBV29-1; J: TRBJ1-1; size: NA; D: NA; CDR3: CSVEWSPGEPNTEAFF; DNA: TGCAGCGTTGAATGGTCCCCGGGGGAACCCAACACTGAAGCTTTCTTT
V: TRBV3-1; J: TRBJ2-1; size: few; D: TRBD1; CDR3: CASSQPGQGVFEQFF; DNA: TGTGCCAGCAGCCAACCGGGACAGGGGGTATTTGAGCAGTTCTTC
V: TRBV10-3; J: TRBJ2-5; size: many; D: NA; CDR3: CAISESGGQETQYF; DNA: TGTGCCATCAGTGAGTCTGGCGGCCAAGAGACCCAGTACTTC
V: TRBV2; J: TRBJ1-1; size: many; D: NA; CDR3: CASKRNTEAFF; DNA: TGTGCCAGCAAGAGGAACACTGAAGCTTTCTTT
V: TRBV12-3/TRBV12-4; J: TRBJ2-7; size: many; D: TRBD2; CDR3: CASRVQAGDSYEQYF; DNA: TGTGCCAGCCGGGTACAGGCGGGGGACTCCTACGAGCAGTACTTC
V: TRBV5-1; J: TRBJ2-1; size: many; D: TRBD2; CDR3: CASSSNTYLAGSNEQFF; DNA: TGCGCCAGCAGCTCGAATACCTACCTAGCGGGGAGCAATGAGCAGTTCTTC